This T cell receptor (beta chain) was obtained from a study of spatial heterogeneity in lung cancer (dated by TCRdb to 2018 to 2020). Study-wide context: Donors were 72 patients with early-stage, untreated non-small cell lung cancer from the lung TRACERx cohort. The study quantitatively compared TCR alpha and beta repertoires across multiple tumor regions, matched nontumor lung and blood in non-small cell lung cancer. Follow-up PBMC samples were sequenced whenever available, with the median time to follow-up being 2 to 3 years after resection. In the raw uncorrected reads, each unique combination of TCR and UMI appeared more than ten times on average. The study linked features of the TCR repertoire to counts of nonsynonymous mutations, which were determined by whole-exome sequencing of tumor tissue. At surgery, over 200 tumor regions, around 67 matched nontumor lung samples and 50 to 60 PBMC samples were TCR-sequenced for both alpha and beta chains. More beta-chain than alpha-chain transcripts were consistently detected, likely reflecting higher beta-chain transcript abundance.

Summary of the overall study and its limitations: Confirming at a functional level the hypothesis that regional TCRs recognize regional mutations was considered to require additional single-cell paired TCR alpha and beta sequencing. Only around 14 patients were included in the comparisons of baseline and follow-up blood repertoires. Ubiquitous expanded tumor TCRs were detected in blood more often at tumor resection than at routine follow-up.

The time point label here, explained by the study, means: blood at routine non-recurrence follow-up after resection. Whole RNA extracted from tumor and nontumor lung tissue, or from cryopreserved PBMC samples, was used for TCR sequencing without cell sorting. Patients were selected for TCR sequencing only if sufficient RNA was available from at least two tumor regions. Libraries were constructed by 5' RACE. Instrument on record: NextSeq 500. In the TCR library protocol, a unique molecular identifier was attached to each TCR cDNA molecule so that PCR and sequencing errors could be corrected. Regarding the original processing steps: TCR identification, UMI-based error correction and CDR3 extraction were performed with Decombinator tools. Expanded TCRs were defined as those above a frequency of 2 per 1,000, corresponding to the top 1% of the tumor frequency distribution. Each repertoire was subsampled 100 times to 5,000 TCRs, after which Renyi diversity was computed with the R vegan package. CDR3 similarity networks were built from amino acid triplet string-kernel similarity, with CDR3s being connected when pairwise similarity was above 0.82. TCRdb reworked the public reads: Q25 trimming with fastp, MiXCR clone assembly, productive beta chains retained. Every distinct CDR3 protein forms one entry, paired with its most common genes and DNA. Here the V and J calls rest on TCRdb's processing, not on the authors' analysis. The sample includes roughly 120,000 distinct CDR3 sequences, with 12% observed a single time. Jointly, the top ten make up approximately 16% of the sample.

As to this clonotype: Its antigen remains unidentified. Within one base of it there is no much larger clone, and no base qualities were kept.

V trim: 5 bases; J trim: 2 bases; unmatched bases: 7. Looking up the germline V gene yields CDR1 SGHVS and CDR2 FNYEAQ. The CDR3, cysteine through phenylalanine, is 16 amino acids long. The only DNA kept is the CDR3, 48 bases in frame from the first base. The source is a male donor with early-stage non-small cell lung cancer. The source was PBMCs, collected at follow-up. Here the chain combines TRBV7-6 and TRBJ2-7, and 12 junction bases match TRBD2. For the CDR3, the sequence is CASSPSRTSGAYEQYF. The DNA sequence is TGTGCCAGCAGCCCTAGCCGGACTAGCGGGGCCTACGAGCAGTACTTC.